The clone carrying this TCR beta chain was found a few times. As yet, its antigen is unknown. These data belong to a study of CD8 T cells in ankylosing spondylitis. Each CDR3 protein is one row after TCRdb ran MiXCR on the 5' RACE reads. The table shows about 540,000 distinct CDR3 sequences, with 9.5% to 15% occurring only once. The germline CDR1 and CDR2 sequences are MGHDK and SYGVNS. V was pared by 5 bases and J by 0 bases, with 4 bases of the junction left unmatched. The CDR3 loop spans 14 amino acids. Study-wide results and limits: Seemingly distinctive of ankylosing spondylitis blood was a TCR beta motif formed by eight highly homologous variants.

The origin of this receptor is a male donor with ankylosing spondylitis. The V gene is TRBV25-1, the J gene TRBJ2-7; TRBD1 matches 7 bases. Sequenced sample: blood, either unsorted or a sorted T cell fraction (not recorded which). CDR3 sequence reads: CASSKTGSSYEQYF. CDR3 nucleotide sequence: TGTGCCAGCAGTAAGACAGGGAGCTCCTACGAGCAGTACTTC.